These T cell receptor beta chains were read from a single sample in a study of PD-L1 blockade in urothelial cancer. Data came from immunoSEQ multiplex PCR; TCRdb stores just in-frame clones and leaves some out. In the table there are roughly 50,000 clones, around 88% of which are singletons. Material: PBMCs, obtained around atezolizumab (anti-PD-L1) treatment. These TCRs come from a woman aged 60 to 75 with urothelial cancer. Each CDR3 is given with its conserved first and last residue. Each record gives: clone size, D gene, J gene, V gene, CDR3 DNA, CDR3 protein. A D gene is named only where the DNA matches it firmly. Clone sizes are given selectively: once, few, many, or a class where the clone is expanded.

clone size: few; D gene: TRBD1; J gene: TRBJ2-1; V gene: TRBV12-5; CDR3 DNA: TGTGCTAGTGGTTGGGACAGGGTGCTGGATGAGCAGTTCTTC; CDR3 protein: CASGWDRVLDEQFF
clone size: .; D gene: TRBD2; J gene: TRBJ2-3; V gene: TRBV18; CDR3 DNA: TGTGCCAGCTCACCTAGCGGGGACACAGATACGCAGTATTTT; CDR3 protein: CASSPSGDTDTQYF
clone size: once; D gene: .; J gene: TRBJ2-7; V gene: TRBV5-1; CDR3 DNA: TGCGCCAGCAGCTTGCTAGCGCCGTCCTACGAGCAGTACTTC; CDR3 protein: CASSLLAPSYEQYF
clone size: .; D gene: TRBD2; J gene: TRBJ2-1; V gene: TRBV9; CDR3 DNA: TGTGCCAGCAGCGTACAGGGGACTAGCGGGGTAGAGCAGTTCTTC; CDR3 protein: CASSVQGTSGVEQFF
clone size: few; D gene: TRBD2; J gene: TRBJ2-1; V gene: TRBV14; CDR3 DNA: TGTGCCAGCAGCCGTCAGTTGACTAGCGGGGTTAACAATGAGCAGTTCTTC; CDR3 protein: CASSRQLTSGVNNEQFF
clone size: .; D gene: TRBD2; J gene: TRBJ2-3; V gene: TRBV6-5; CDR3 DNA: TGTGCCAGCAGCCTACTAGCGGTGCACACAGATACGCAGTATTTT; CDR3 protein: CASSLLAVHTDTQYF
clone size: .; D gene: .; J gene: TRBJ2-3; V gene: TRBV7-2; CDR3 DNA: TGTGCCAGCAGCCCCGGGTCAGATACGCAGTATTTT; CDR3 protein: CASSPGSDTQYF
clone size: .; D gene: .; J gene: TRBJ2-5; V gene: TRBV5-5; CDR3 DNA: TGTGCCAGCAACAGGGGGGGGGAGACCCAGTACTTC; CDR3 protein: CASNRGGETQYF
clone size: .; D gene: .; J gene: TRBJ2-2; V gene: TRBV7-2; CDR3 DNA: TGTGCCAGCAGCTTAAGGCAGGGGCGGACCGGGGAGCTGTTTTTT; CDR3 protein: CASSLRQGRTGELFF
clone size: .; D gene: .; J gene: TRBJ2-1; V gene: TRBV11-2; CDR3 DNA: TGTGCCAGCAGCCACCCAAGCCCTAACTCCTACAATGAGCAGTTCTTC; CDR3 protein: CASSHPSPNSYNEQFF
clone size: .; D gene: .; J gene: TRBJ1-5; V gene: TRBV19; CDR3 DNA: TGTGCCAGTAGTACTGAGGGACAATTAAATCAGCCCCAGCATTTT; CDR3 protein: CASSTEGQLNQPQHF
clone size: .; D gene: .; J gene: TRBJ2-7; V gene: TRBV13; CDR3 DNA: TGTGCCAGCAGCTCACAGGAGCCTCTTTCCTACGAGCAGTACTTC; CDR3 protein: CASSSQEPLSYEQYF
clone size: .; D gene: TRBD1; J gene: TRBJ1-5; V gene: TRBV18; CDR3 DNA: TGTGCCAGCTCAGCGGACAGGGGGCGATTCAATCAGCCCCAGCATTTT; CDR3 protein: CASSADRGRFNQPQHF
clone size: .; D gene: .; J gene: TRBJ2-5; V gene: TRBV25-1; CDR3 DNA: TGTGCCAGCAGTGAATTCGTCGCAGTTCAAGAGACCCAGTACTTC; CDR3 protein: CASSEFVAVQETQYF
clone size: .; D gene: .; J gene: TRBJ2-3; V gene: TRBV7-6; CDR3 DNA: TGTGCCAGCAGCTTAGCCCCGCCAGGAAGCACAGATACGCAGTATTTT; CDR3 protein: CASSLAPPGSTDTQYF
clone size: .; D gene: TRBD2; J gene: TRBJ2-3; V gene: TRBV28; CDR3 DNA: TGTGCGGCGGGCGGGAGCGTTACAGATACGCAGTATTTT; CDR3 protein: CAAGGSVTDTQYF
clone size: .; D gene: .; J gene: TRBJ1-5; V gene: TRBV5-4; CDR3 DNA: TGTGCCAGCAGCGGGGTCCCAGGGTATAGCAATCAGCCCCAGCATTTT; CDR3 protein: CASSGVPGYSNQPQHF
clone size: few; D gene: TRBD1; J gene: TRBJ2-1; V gene: TRBV9; CDR3 DNA: TGTGCCAGCAGCATAACACAGGGGGGCAATGAGCAGTTCTTC; CDR3 protein: CASSITQGGNEQFF
clone size: few; D gene: TRBD1; J gene: TRBJ1-1; V gene: TRBV9; CDR3 DNA: TGTGCCAGCAGCGTAGTGGCAGGGGGTGAAGCTTTCTTT; CDR3 protein: CASSVVAGGEAFF
clone size: .; D gene: TRBD1; J gene: TRBJ1-1; V gene: TRBV5-4; CDR3 DNA: TGTGCCAGCACCCCCCGGGACAGGGGAACTGAAGCTTTCTTT; CDR3 protein: CASTPRDRGTEAFF
clone size: .; D gene: .; J gene: TRBJ2-7; V gene: TRBV5-1; CDR3 DNA: TGCGCCAGCAGCTTGGAAGGGGGAATGGGCGAGCAGTACTTC; CDR3 protein: CASSLEGGMGEQYF
clone size: .; D gene: .; J gene: TRBJ1-5; V gene: TRBV7-8; CDR3 DNA: TGTGCCAGCAGCGAAACAAGGGAGGATCAGCCCCAGCATTTT; CDR3 protein: CASSETREDQPQHF
clone size: .; D gene: .; J gene: TRBJ2-7; V gene: TRBV7-8; CDR3 DNA: TGTGCCAGCAGCCAGGGGCTCGAATACGAGCAGTACTTC; CDR3 protein: CASSQGLEYEQYF
clone size: .; D gene: TRBD2; J gene: TRBJ2-3; V gene: TRBV25-1; CDR3 DNA: TGTGCCAGCAGTGGCTCGTCGTGGACTAGCGGGACAGATACGCAGTATTTT; CDR3 protein: CASSGSSWTSGTDTQYF
clone size: .; D gene: .; J gene: TRBJ1-4; V gene: TRBV27; CDR3 DNA: TGTGCCAGCAGTCCCCCGGGCAGGGCTTTTGAAAAACTGTTTTTT; CDR3 protein: CASSPPGRAFEKLFF
clone size: .; D gene: .; J gene: TRBJ1-3; V gene: TRBV19; CDR3 DNA: TGTGCCAGTAGCCCCAAACAGGGAATATCTGGAAACACCATATATTTT; CDR3 protein: CASSPKQGISGNTIYF
clone size: .; D gene: .; J gene: TRBJ2-1; V gene: TRBV27; CDR3 DNA: TGTGCCAGCAGCCCCTTCGGGAACTCCTACAATGAGCAGTTCTTC; CDR3 protein: CASSPFGNSYNEQFF
clone size: .; D gene: .; J gene: TRBJ2-3; V gene: TRBV5-6; CDR3 DNA: TGTGCCAGCAGCCACGGGCTAGCAGCGCCCGAAGCTACGCAGTATTTT; CDR3 protein: CASSHGLAAPEATQYF
clone size: .; D gene: TRBD2; J gene: TRBJ2-1; V gene: TRBV13; CDR3 DNA: TGTGCCAGCAGCTTCGGTGGGACTAGCTTTGGGGATGAGCAGTTCTTC; CDR3 protein: CASSFGGTSFGDEQFF
clone size: .; D gene: .; J gene: TRBJ1-2; V gene: TRBV29-1; CDR3 DNA: TGCAGCGTTGCAGGGATTAGTAACTATGGCTACACCTTC; CDR3 protein: CSVAGISNYGYTF
clone size: .; D gene: TRBD2; J gene: TRBJ2-3; V gene: TRBV7-2; CDR3 DNA: TGTGCCAGCAGCTACACTAGCGGGGGGAGATCGGAAGCAGATACGCAGTATTTT; CDR3 protein: CASSYTSGGRSEADTQYF
clone size: once; D gene: TRBD2; J gene: TRBJ2-2; V gene: TRBV13; CDR3 DNA: TGTGCCAGCAGCTTAAGTAGCGGGAGTGGGTATAACACCGGGGAGCTGTTTTTT; CDR3 protein: CASSLSSGSGYNTGELFF